The clone carrying this TCR beta chain was observed many times. The data derive from a study of neurological immune-mediated disorders. Sorted libraries used about 1 million CD4+ or CD8+ T cells. Every sequencing run drew on 15-18 subjects and yielded over 170 million TCR-beta sequences. TCRdb itself ran the 5' RACE reads through MiXCR, one entry per CDR3 protein. In the table there are roughly 39,000 distinct CDR3 sequences, 4% to 5.5% of which are singletons. The CDR3 is 16 residues long. V lost 5 bases, J lost 2 bases, and 18 bases lay in between. The clonotype was recovered from a man younger than 35 in good health. V is TRBV12-3 or TRBV12-4 and J is TRBJ2-5, with D perhaps TRBD1 (5 bases). Sequencing was performed on CD4+ T cells from blood. Here the CDR3 reads CASSAKGAGGQETQYF. CDR3 DNA: TGTGCCAGCAGTGCGAAAGGGGCCGGTGGGCAAGAGACCCAGTACTTC.